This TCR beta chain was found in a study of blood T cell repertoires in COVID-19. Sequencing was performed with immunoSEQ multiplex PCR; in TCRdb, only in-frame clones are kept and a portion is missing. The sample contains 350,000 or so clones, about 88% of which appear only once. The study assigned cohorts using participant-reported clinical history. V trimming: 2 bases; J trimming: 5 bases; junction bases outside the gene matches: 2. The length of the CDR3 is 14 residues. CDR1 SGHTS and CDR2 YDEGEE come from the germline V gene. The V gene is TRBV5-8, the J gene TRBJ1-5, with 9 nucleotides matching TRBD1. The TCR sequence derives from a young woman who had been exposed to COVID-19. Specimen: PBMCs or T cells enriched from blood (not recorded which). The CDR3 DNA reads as TGTGCCAGCAGCTTCCGACAGGGGGATCAGCCCCAGCATTTT. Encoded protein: CASSFRQGDQPQHF.